This entry describes one T cell receptor (beta chain). It lacks a known antigen. No base qualities exist here, and no much larger clone lies one base off it. This record comes from a study of low-dose radiotherapy and immunotherapy resistance in tumors (dated by TCRdb to 2021 to 2024). For context, the study as a whole: Patients in Cohort 1 were given 0.5 Gy per fraction every 2 weeks, and the prescribed total PTV dose was 6.5 Gy. Cyclophosphamide 200 mg/m2 was administered intravenously every two weeks, one day before each radiation and immunotherapy administration. The trial did not randomize participants into treatment groups. Cohort 2 received 1 Gy per fraction every two weeks, with a total of 13 Gy over 26 weeks. Starting on cycle 1 day 1, patients took 300 mg of aspirin by mouth once a day for four cycles. The translational analysis covered eight patients: three from the first dose cohort and the first five from the second dose cohort. Patients were given nivolumab as a 240 mg flat dose every two weeks and ipilimumab at 1 mg/kg every six weeks, with both drugs delivered intravenously.

Donors were enrolled in RACIN, a single-arm phase I dose-escalation trial combining nivolumab, ipilimumab, aspirin, low-dose cyclophosphamide and low-dose radiotherapy. Patients with advanced, TIL-negative solid tumors were considered eligible. First-strand cDNA was synthesized using Superscript III and a set of TRAV- and TRBV-specific primers, so that both TCRalpha and TCRbeta chains were covered. TCRs were amplified for 20 PCR cycles with Phusion, using a constant-region primer paired with the adapter attached to the V primers. The MessageAmp II aRNA Amplification Kit was used to amplify the isolated mRNA, with in vitro transcription run for over 15 hours at 37 degrees C. The Dynabeads mRNA DIRECT Purification Kit was used to isolate the mRNA for TCR sequencing. Indexed Illumina adapters were added in a second Phusion PCR of around 27 cycles, and the PCR products were purified with AMPure XP beads. The authors' analysis ran thus. Custom Perl scripts pooled TCR sequences encoding the same protein, removed out-of-frame sequences and computed each clonotype's abundance. TCR sequences supported by only a single read were excluded from analysis. The metrics used to describe the repertoires included Shannon entropy, Gini index, clonality, richness, and the frequency of TCRs shared between repertoires. The raw public data were reprocessed by TCRdb itself: fastp quality trimming at Q25, MiXCR clonotype calling, in-frame beta chains only. Rows with a matching CDR3 protein are joined into one entry that keeps the most common DNA and genes. In this record, the V and J calls reflect TCRdb's handling and not the investigators' own analysis. A total of roughly 10,000 distinct CDR3 sequences appear in this sample, 50% to 70% of them only once. The top ten constitute around 11% of the sample.

From the cysteine up to the phenylalanine, the CDR3 has a length of 14 residues. The kept DNA is CDR3 alone, 42 bases in frame from the first base. V sheds 5 bases and J sheds 0 bases, leaving 10 bases between their ends. The germline V gene provides CDR1 MDHEN and CDR2 SYDVKM. Recombination linked TRBV28 to TRBJ1-1; TRBD1 is possibly the D segment (5 matching bases). The receptor comes from a human donor with advanced metastatic prostate, ovarian, gallbladder or colorectal cancer (not recorded which). This table probably holds off-target reads from a library built for another chain. The CDR3: CASSPAGMNTEAFF. The nucleotide sequence is given as TGTGCCAGCAGTCCGGCAGGGATGAACACTGAAGCTTTCTTT.